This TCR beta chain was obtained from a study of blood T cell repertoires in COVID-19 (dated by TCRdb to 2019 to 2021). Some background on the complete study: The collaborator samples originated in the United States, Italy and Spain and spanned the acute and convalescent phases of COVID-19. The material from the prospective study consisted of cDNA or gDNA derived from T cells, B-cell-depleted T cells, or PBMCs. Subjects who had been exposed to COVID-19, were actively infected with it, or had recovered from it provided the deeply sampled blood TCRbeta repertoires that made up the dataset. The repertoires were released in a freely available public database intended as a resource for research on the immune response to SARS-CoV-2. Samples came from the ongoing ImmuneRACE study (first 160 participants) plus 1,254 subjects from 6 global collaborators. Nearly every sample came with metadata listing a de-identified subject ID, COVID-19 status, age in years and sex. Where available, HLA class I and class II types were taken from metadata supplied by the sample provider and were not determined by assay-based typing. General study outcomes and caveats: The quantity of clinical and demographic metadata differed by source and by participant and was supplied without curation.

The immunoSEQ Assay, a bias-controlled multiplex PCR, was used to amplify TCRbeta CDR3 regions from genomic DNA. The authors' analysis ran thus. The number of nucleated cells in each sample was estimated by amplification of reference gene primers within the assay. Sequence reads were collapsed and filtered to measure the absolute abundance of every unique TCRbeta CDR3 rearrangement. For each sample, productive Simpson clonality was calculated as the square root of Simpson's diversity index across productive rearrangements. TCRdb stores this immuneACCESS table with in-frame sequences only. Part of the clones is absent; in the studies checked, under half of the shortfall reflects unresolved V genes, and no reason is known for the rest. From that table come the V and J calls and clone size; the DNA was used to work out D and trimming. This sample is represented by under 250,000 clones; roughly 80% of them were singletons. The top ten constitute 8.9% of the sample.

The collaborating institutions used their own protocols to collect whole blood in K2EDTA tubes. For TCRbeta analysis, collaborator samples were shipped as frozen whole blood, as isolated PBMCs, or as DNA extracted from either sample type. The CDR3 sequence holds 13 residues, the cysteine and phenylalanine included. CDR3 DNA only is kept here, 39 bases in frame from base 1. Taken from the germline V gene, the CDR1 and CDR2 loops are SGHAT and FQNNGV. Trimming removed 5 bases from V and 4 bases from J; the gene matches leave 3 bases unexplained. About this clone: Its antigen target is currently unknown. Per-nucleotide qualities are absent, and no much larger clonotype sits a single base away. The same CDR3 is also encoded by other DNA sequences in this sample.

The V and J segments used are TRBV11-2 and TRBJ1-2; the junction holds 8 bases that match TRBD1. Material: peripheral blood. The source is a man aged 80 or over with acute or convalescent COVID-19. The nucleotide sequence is TGTGCCAGCAGCCCAGGACAGGGCTATGGCTACACCTTC. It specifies CASSPGQGYGYTF.